This paragraph covers one T cell receptor beta chain sequence. What it binds is not known. This sample stems from a study of vaccination and CD4 T cells after COVID-19. Whole-study context: Convalescents were six males and four females, two of them Hispanic. Treatment of control cultures consisted of a CEFX pool, an HIV-1 Nef pool, or no peptide.

From germline, CDR1 is DFQATT and CDR2 SNEGSKA (reference sequence). This CDR3 comprises 16 residues. V lost 3 bases and J lost 4, with 18 bases in between. Time point: late sampling 161 to 241 days after vaccination in three convalescent patients. Stated treatment: roughly ten-day PBMC culture with coronavirus spike peptide pools or control peptides (ViraFEST assay). Expanded clonotypes were found by TCR sequencing after peptide-pool stimulation (ViraFEST). The study sequenced cultured CD4+ T cell DNA using the Oncomine TCR Beta short-read assay. TCRdb fed the PCR reads into MiXCR, producing one record per CDR3 protein. The sample records 20,000 to 30,000 distinct CDR3 sequences, 30% being singletons.

The sequence was collected from a human donor who had recovered from COVID-19. Sequences were derived from CD4+ T cells from blood, cultured in vitro, sampled about 7 months after SARS-CoV-2 vaccination. V and J are TRBV20-1 and TRBJ2-2; TRBD2 is a possible D gene (6 bases). The CDR3 DNA sequence: TGCAGTGCTAGGGGTGCGGGATGGGGGAGCACCGGGGAGCTGTTTTTT. This translates into CSARGAGWGSTGELFF.